Listed below are T cell receptor beta chains from one sample, sequenced in a study of T cells in Graves' hyperthyroidism and ophthalmopathy. A single record per CDR3 protein comes from TCRdb applying MiXCR to the multiplex PCR reads. The sample has 490,000 or so distinct CDR3 sequences, approximately 20% seen once; the top ten hold roughly 50%. The sequenced sample consisted of blood. The origin of the receptors is a man aged 35-49 years with Graves' ophthalmopathy. Both conserved end residues are part of each CDR3. A D gene is named only where the DNA matches it firmly. Only part of the rows carry a size: once, few, many, or a class if the clone is expanded.

16	-	TRBV9	TRBJ2-7	-	TGTGCCAGCAGCGTCTTCGATCAACCGGGATACTACGAGCAGTACTTC	CASSVFDQPGYYEQYF
18	TRBD2	TRBV6-1	TRBJ2-1	few	TGTGCCAGCACGAGGGTAGTCTTTTCGACGGGGACTAACAATGAGCAGTTCTTC	CASTRVVFSTGTNNEQFF
14	-	TRBV2	TRBJ1-4	-	TGTGCCAGCAGTGAGGGGACTTTTAATGAAAAACTGTTTTTT	CASSEGTFNEKLFF
16	TRBD1	TRBV27	TRBJ2-7	-	TGTGCCAGCAGTTTATCTGGAGCGGACAGGGGGCGCGAGCAGTACTTC	CASSLSGADRGREQYF
15	TRBD2	TRBV6-5	TRBJ2-7	few	TGTGCCAGCAGTTACTGGGACTATCCGCGCTACGAGCAGTACTTC	CASSYWDYPRYEQYF
12	-	TRBV3-1	TRBJ2-2	many	TGTGCCAGCAGCCACGAAACCGGGGAGCTGTTTTTT	CASSHETGELFF
14	-	TRBV14	TRBJ2-1	few	TGTGCCAGCAGCCATCCCCCGGGGGCAAATGAGCAGTTCTTC	CASSHPPGANEQFF
15	TRBD1	TRBV28	TRBJ2-1	many	TGTGCCAGCAGTTTCTCGGACAGGGAGTACAATGAGCAGTTCTTC	CASSFSDREYNEQFF
16	-	TRBV7-9	TRBJ2-5	few	TGTGCCAGCAGCTTAGCAGGATTTGGTGTGCAAGAGACCCAGTACTTC	CASSLAGFGVQETQYF
14	TRBD2	TRBV7-9	TRBJ2-1	few	TGTGCCACCCGGGGGGGGAGCTCCTACAATGAGCAGTTCTTC	CATRGGSSYNEQFF
14	-	TRBV20-1	TRBJ1-4	-	TGCAGTGCTAGAGATCTGGCGTTTATTGAAAAACTGTTTTTT	CSARDLAFIEKLFF
14	-	TRBV3-1	TRBJ2-1	-	TGTGCCAGCAGCTATTCGGACTCCTACAATGAGCAGTTCTTC	CASSYSDSYNEQFF
11	-	TRBV28	TRBJ2-7	many	TGTGCCAGCAGGGCTGGTTTCGAGCAGTACTTC	CASRAGFEQYF
15	TRBD1	TRBV19	TRBJ1-1	-	TGTGCCACCCAACCGGGACAGGGGATGGACACTGAAGCTCTCTTT	CATQPGQGMDTEALF
13	TRBD1	TRBV6-1	TRBJ2-7	many	TGTGCCAGCAGTCCCGACAGGGCCTACGAGCAGTACTTC	CASSPDRAYEQYF
14	-	TRBV5-1	TRBJ1-1	many	TGCGCCAGCAGCTTGTACGCAGGGCCTACTGAAGCTTTCTTT	CASSLYAGPTEAFF
14	-	TRBV2	TRBJ2-5	few	TGTGCCAGCAAATCAAATGGAGTCGGGGAGACCCAGTACTTC	CASKSNGVGETQYF
14	TRBD2	TRBV6-5	TRBJ2-1	few	TGTGCCAGCAGTTACTCGGGGAGGGCCAATGAGCAGTTCTTC	CASSYSGRANEQFF
14	-	TRBV14	TRBJ2-7	-	TGTGCCAGCAGCCACCGAAACGGGGGTAGGGAGCAGTACTTC	CASSHRNGGREQYF
13	-	TRBV6-1	TRBJ2-1	-	TGTGCCAGCAGGCGGGCGAGCGGCAATGAGCAGTTCTTC	CASRRASGNEQFF
14	TRBD1	TRBV3-1	TRBJ1-1	many	TGTGCCAGCAGCGCCCGACAGGGCAGCACTGAAGCTTTCTTT	CASSARQGSTEAFF
14	-	TRBV7-2	TRBJ1-4	few	TGTGCCAGCAGCTTACGCCTTCCTAATGAAAAACTGTTTTTT	CASSLRLPNEKLFF
20	TRBD2	TRBV27	TRBJ2-5	many	TGTGCCAGCAGTGACCGACAAGGGACTAGCGGTCCAGGAGGGGCAGAGACCCAGTACTTC	CASSDRQGTSGPGGAETQYF
14	-	TRBV18	TRBJ1-3	few	TGTGCCAGCTCACCGATTGCAGCTGGAAACACCATATATTTT	CASSPIAAGNTIYF
14	TRBD1	TRBV20-1	TRBJ1-2	-	TGCAGTGCTAGAGATCCGACGACAGGGAAGGGCTACACCTTC	CSARDPTTGKGYTF
16	TRBD1	TRBV7-9	TRBJ2-2	few	TGTGCCAGCAGCTTAGCCCGGGACAGTTCGACCGGGGAGCTGTTTTTT	CASSLARDSSTGELFF
13	-	TRBV7-3	TRBJ2-1	many	TGTGCCAGCAGCTTCGGTCGGGGAAGTGAGCAGTTCTTC	CASSFGRGSEQFF
15	TRBD2	TRBV5-1	TRBJ2-7	few	TGCGCCAGCAGCTTGAGGACTAGCGGGGAGGGCGAGCAGTACTTC	CASSLRTSGEGEQYF
14	-	TRBV6-1	TRBJ1-5	-	TGTGCCAGCAGTGAAGGGCAGGCTAATCAGCCCCAGCATTTT	CASSEGQANQPQHF
16	-	TRBV29-1	TRBJ2-5	-	TGCAGCGTTGATAAAACGCAGGACAACCTTGGGGAGACCCAGTACTTC	CSVDKTQDNLGETQYF
16	TRBD2	TRBV7-6	TRBJ2-3	few	TGTGCCAGCAGCAAACTAGCGGGAGGACCGACAGATACGCAGTATTTT	CASSKLAGGPTDTQYF
16	-	TRBV13	TRBJ2-1	few	TGTGCCAGCAGCTTTACAGCGGGCGGTCCGTACAATGAGCAGTTCTTC	CASSFTAGGPYNEQFF
11	TRBD2	TRBV28	TRBJ2-5	few	TGTGCCAGCAGGGGGGGGGAAACCCGGTACTTC	CASRGGETRYF
15	-	TRBV28	TRBJ1-6	many	TGTGCCAGCAGTTCCGGGATCCTAAAGGGTTCACCCCTCCACTTT	CASSSGILKGSPLHF
17	-	TRBV18	TRBJ1-2	many	TGTGCCAGCTCACTGATAAGTCCGGACGGAGCTAACTATGGCTACACCTTC	CASSLISPDGANYGYTF
14	TRBD1	TRBV29-1	TRBJ1-1	many	TGCAGCGTTGATGGTCCAGGGGGAAACACTGAAGCTTTCTTT	CSVDGPGGNTEAFF
15	TRBD2	TRBV20-1	TRBJ2-1	-	TGCAGTGCTTACGGGACTAGCGGGGGGAGCAATGAGCAGTTCTTC	CSAYGTSGGSNEQFF
14	-	TRBV19	TRBJ2-2	-	TGTGCCACCGAAGGAACCTTAAACACCGGGGAGCTGTTTTTT	CATEGTLNTGELFF
12	-	TRBV2	TRBJ2-7	many	TGTGCCAGCAGCGCCGCGTCCTACGAGCAGTACTTC	CASSAASYEQYF
20	TRBD2	TRBV4-3	TRBJ2-4	-	TGCGCCAGCAGCCAAGATATCAGGACGGGAGGTCCAATAGCCAAAAACATTCAGTACTTC	CASSQDIRTGGPIAKNIQYF
14	-	TRBV6-1	TRBJ1-2	many	TGTGCCAGCAGTCTTCAACAGGGCCTCTATGGCTACACCTTC	CASSLQQGLYGYTF
15	TRBD2	TRBV11-2	TRBJ2-1	many	TGTGCCAGCAGCTTAGACGGGGGGGCCGGCAATGAGCAGTTCTTC	CASSLDGGAGNEQFF
12	-	TRBV24-1	TRBJ2-1	-	TGTGCCACCAGTGAGGGTTGGGGTGAGCAGTTCTTC	CATSEGWGEQFF
16	-	TRBV7-9	TRBJ2-7	many	TGTGCCAGCAGCTTAACCCCTCGCAGGGTCTCCTACGAGCAGTACTTC	CASSLTPRRVSYEQYF
15	TRBD2	TRBV28	TRBJ2-3	few	TGTGCCAGCAGATATAGCGGGGGGGCGAAAGATACGCAGTATTTT	CASRYSGGAKDTQYF
20	TRBD2	TRBV7-3	TRBJ2-1	many	TGTGCCAGCAGCTTAATGCTTTTGGGGACGGGAGGGCCTGCCAAAGGTGAGCAGTTCTTC	CASSLMLLGTGGPAKGEQFF
15	-	TRBV12-3/TRBV12-4	TRBJ2-2	-	TGTGCCAGCAGTTTAGTGGGCGGGCCGGCCGGGGAGCTGTTTTTT	CASSLVGGPAGELFF
17	-	TRBV2	TRBJ2-3	few	TGTGCCAGCAGTTACTCGACCTCACACTTTCGCACAGATACGCAGTATTTT	CASSYSTSHFRTDTQYF
15	-	TRBV7-9	TRBJ2-1	-	TGTGCCAGCAGCTTAATGGCAACCTTAGGGAATGAGCAGTTCTTC	CASSLMATLGNEQFF
14	-	TRBV7-9	TRBJ2-1	many	TGTGCCAGCAGCTTCAGGGGCTCCTACAATGAGCAGTTCTTC	CASSFRGSYNEQFF
14	-	TRBV10-3	TRBJ2-5	few	TGTGCCATCGGAGGAGGGTTGGGGCAAGAGACCCAGTACTTC	CAIGGGLGQETQYF
15	TRBD1	TRBV30	TRBJ1-2	many	TGTGCCTGGGGTACCGGGACAGGGATTAACTATGGCTACACCTTC	CAWGTGTGINYGYTF
15	-	TRBV12-3/TRBV12-4	TRBJ2-5	few	TGTGCCAGCAGGGTTCTTGCCTCTTCTGGAGAGACCCAGTACTTC	CASRVLASSGETQYF
15	-	TRBV18	TRBJ2-5	few	TGTGCCAGCTCACCACCTTTCAACTCACCAGAGACCCAGTACTTC	CASSPPFNSPETQYF
15	TRBD2	TRBV20-1	TRBJ2-3	many	TGCAGTGCTAAAGAGTCGAGCGGGAGCCCCGATACGCAGTATTTT	CSAKESSGSPDTQYF
13	-	TRBV7-3	TRBJ2-1	-	TGTGCCAGCAGCCAAGATCGTGGATTTGAGCAGTTCTTC	CASSQDRGFEQFF
15	-	TRBV5-1	TRBJ1-3	few	TGCGCCAGCAGCTTGGAAGGCGCGTCTGGAAACACCATATATTTT	CASSLEGASGNTIYF
14	-	TRBV6-1	TRBJ1-5	many	TGTGCCAGCAGTGACCAGGGCTACAATCAGCCCCAGCATTTT	CASSDQGYNQPQHF
15	-	TRBV12-3/TRBV12-4	TRBJ2-6	many	TGTGCCAGCAGTTTTTATAGGTCTGGGGCCAACGTCCTGACTTTC	CASSFYRSGANVLTF
18	TRBD2	TRBV11-2	TRBJ2-3	many	TGTGCCAGCAGCCTCTTATCCCTACTAGCGGGGAGTACAGATACGCAGTATTTT	CASSLLSLLAGSTDTQYF